These 24 T cell receptor beta chains came from one sample sequenced in a study of shared clonotypes between healthy human individuals. Assay: immunoSEQ multiplex PCR; the TCRdb copy retains only in-frame clones and omits some. The sample consists of millions of clones, about 92% of them appearing once. The sequencing sample was made of naive CD4+ T cells sorted from blood. Subset noted: CD45RA+ positively selected. These receptors were taken from a man younger than 30 in good health.

In DNA, the CDR3 is TGTGCCAGTAGAGGTGGGGGGTTCGAGCAGTACTTC. It codes for CASRGGGFEQYF. The V gene is TRBV19, the J gene TRBJ2-7, with D possibly matching TRBD2 (6 bases). The V gene's germline CDR1 is LNHDA and CDR2 SQIVND (reference sequence). The CDR3 contains 12 residues. V lost 6 bases, J lost 6 bases, and 12 bases lay in between.

This sequence joins TRBV7-2 and TRBJ2-1; TRBD2 matches at 12 bases. CDR1 SGHTA and CDR2 FQGNSA come from the germline V gene. The CDR3 has 13 residues. The trim removed 0 bases at V and 12 bases at J, leaving 0 bases unmatched. The CDR3 loop is CASSLALAGGQFF. Written as DNA, the CDR3 is TGTGCCAGCAGCTTAGCACTAGCGGGAGGGCAGTTCTTC. Filled out from reference TRBV7-2 and TRBJ2-1, the complete variable domain reads GAGVSQSPSNKVTEKGKDVELRCDPISGHTALYWYRQSLGQGLEFLIYFQGNSAPDKSGLPSDRFSAERTGGSVSTLTIQRTQQEDSAVYLCASSLALAGGQFFGPGTRLTVL.

Regarding this clone: The sample contains more than one DNA sequence encoding this CDR3. The chain combines TRBV30 with TRBJ2-5; the D gene could be TRBD1 or TRBD2 (5 bases each). Trimming removed 0 bases from V and 5 bases from J, with 10 bases in between. This CDR3 contains 13 residues. Per the germline V gene, CDR1 is GTSNPN and CDR2 is SVGIG (reference sequence). The CDR3: CAWSVRWGETQYF. The CDR3 region has the DNA TGTGCCTGGAGTGTACGTTGGGGGGAGACCCAGTACTTC.

The CDR3 nucleotides read TGTGCCAGCGGACAGGAGATTAACTATGGCTACACCTTC. This encodes CASGQEINYGYTF. This rearrangement joins TRBV6-1 to TRBJ1-2, with 7 nucleotides matching TRBD1. Germline V CDR1 and CDR2: MNHNS, SASEGT. V lost 8 bases, J lost 1 base, and 4 bases stayed unmatched. This CDR3 is built from 13 residues.

The chain uses TRBV29-1 and TRBJ1-1; D gene ambiguous. The germline CDR1 and CDR2 sequences are SQVTM and ANQGSEA. The CDR3 is 13 amino acids. Trimming pared 4 bases from V and 0 bases from J, leaving 9 bases between. The CDR3 reads CSVVNVMNTEAFF. CDR3 DNA: TGCAGCGTTGTAAACGTCATGAACACTGAAGCTTTCTTT.

V usage is TRBV30 and J usage is TRBJ1-6; D is perhaps TRBD1 (6 bases). This CDR3 spans 12 amino acids. Germline V gene sequence: CDR1 GTSNPN, CDR2 SVGIG (reference sequence). The V end was cut by 4 bases, the J end by 10 bases, with 11 bases between. The CDR3 loop reads CAWTGEDSPLHF. Written as DNA, the CDR3 is TGTGCCTGGACAGGGGAAGACTCACCCCTCCACTTT.

This clone was seen a few times. The rearrangement links TRBV2 to TRBJ1-2, with 8 nucleotides matching TRBD1. This CDR3 has 13 residues. With 7 bases clipped from V and 11 bases from J, the junction kept 12 bases outside the gene matches. Germline V gene data show CDR1 as SNHLY and CDR2 as FYNNEI. DNA for the CDR3: TGTGCCAGCATCAACCAGGGGGCGACTAGTTACACCTTC. It is translated as CASINQGATSYTF.

V is TRBV10-1 and J is TRBJ2-1; 10 nucleotides match TRBD1. Germline V CDR1 and CDR2: WNHNN, SYGVQD (reference sequence). The CDR3 is 13 residues long. The ends lost 6 bases at V and 6 bases at J; junction bases unmatched: 2. As DNA, the CDR3 is TGCGCCAGCAGCCGGGACAGGGGCAATGAGCAGTTCTTC. Translating gives CASSRDRGNEQFF.

In nucleotides, the CDR3 is TGTGCCAGCAGCAGCCGACAGGGGGCCTACAATGAGCAGTTCTTC. Its protein product is CASSSRQGAYNEQFF. This chain connects TRBV5-4 to TRBJ2-1, with 9 bases lining up with TRBD1. The CDR3 loop spans 15 amino acids. Germline CDR1 SGHNT, CDR2 YYREEE (reference sequence). Trimming took 4 bases from V and 2 from J; bases not matched to a gene: 4.

The chain links TRBV6-6 to TRBJ2-5; 7 nucleotides line up with TRBD1. Germline V gene data show CDR1 as MNHNY and CDR2 as SVGAGI (reference sequence). With 6 bases clipped from V and 2 bases from J, the junction kept 6 bases outside the gene matches. CDR3 length: 14 residues. This chain's CDR3 is CASSPRDRQETQYF. The CDR3 DNA follows: TGTGCCAGCAGCCCCCGGGACAGACAAGAGACCCAGTACTTC.

This clone was observed a single time. The rearrangement joins TRBV14 to TRBJ2-3, with 8 bases that match TRBD2. The germline V gene has CDR1 SGHDN and CDR2 FVKESK. V gave up 2 bases and J gave up 8 bases; unmatched junction bases: 9. The CDR3 is made up of 15 amino acids. CDR3 residues: CASSQYLAGGGTQYF. CDR3 sequence (DNA): TGTGCCAGCAGCCAATATCTCGCCGGGGGGGGTACGCAGTATTTT.

This clone was found once. V is TRBV11-3 and J is TRBJ2-3, with TRBD1 identical over 7 bases. The CDR3 spans 17 residues. CDR1 is SGHNT, CDR2 YENEEA, per germline. V lost 1 base and J lost 0; bases outside the gene matches: 7. The CDR3 DNA is TGTGCCAGCAGCTTAGGTTGGGACAGCCTAAGCACAGATACGCAGTATTTT. Encoded protein: CASSLGWDSLSTDTQYF. Using reference TRBV11-3 and TRBJ2-3 for the parts outside the CDR3, the full variable domain is EAGVVQSPRYKIIEKKQPVAFWCNPISGHNTLYWYLQNLGQGPELLIRYENEEAVDDSQLPKDRFSAERLKGVDSTLKIQPAELGDSAVYLCASSLGWDSLSTDTQYFGPGTRLTVL.

V gene TRBV19 combines with J gene TRBJ1-4, with TRBD1 matching over 7 bases. Losses at the gene ends were 5 bases for V and 1 base for J; bases not matched to a gene: 10. There are 17 residues in the CDR3. The germline gives CDR1 LNHDA, CDR2 SQIVND (reference sequence). CDR3 protein: CASSPSQGRITNEKLFF. The CDR3 DNA sequence: TGTGCCAGTAGTCCATCACAGGGGAGGATAACTAATGAAAAACTGTTTTTT.

The V and J genes are TRBV28 and TRBJ1-5; 7 positions match TRBD1. V trimming: 5 bases; J trimming: 4 bases; junction bases outside the gene matches: 8. This CDR3 is 15 amino acids long. Germline CDR1 is MDHEN and CDR2 is SYDVKM. The CDR3: CASSQGGSGNQPQHF. The CDR3 DNA sequence: TGTGCCAGCAGTCAAGGGGGCTCTGGGAATCAGCCCCAGCATTTT.

This chain links TRBV21-1 with TRBJ2-1; TRBD2, the table's D call, was not compared with the DNA. TRBV21-1 is a known pseudogene. This CDR3 is built from 19 residues. CDR3: CASSKAKGLSGRTYNEQFF. CDR3 DNA: TGTGCCAGCAGCAAAGCGAAGGGGCTGAGCGGGAGGACATACAATGAGCAGTTCTTC.

This clone was recorded a few times. The chain uses TRBV5-4 and TRBJ2-5; 10 nucleotides align to TRBD1. V lost 0 bases to trimming and J lost 5 bases; unmatched junction nucleotides: 4. The germline V gene has CDR1 SGHNT and CDR2 YYREEE (reference sequence). The length of the CDR3 is 15 residues. The CDR3 coding sequence is TGTGCCAGCAGCTTGGGACAGGGGGCGAGGGAGACCCAGTACTTC. Its translation is CASSLGQGARETQYF.

The chain is built from TRBV30 and TRBJ1-1; D remains ambiguous. Germline assignment: CDR1 GTSNPN and CDR2 SVGIG (reference sequence). V dropped 7 bases and J dropped 2 bases, with 11 bases sitting between them. The CDR3 runs to 12 residues. The CDR3 bases are TGTGCCTCGAGGCCCCTTAACACTGAAGCTTTCTTT. Translated, it gives CASRPLNTEAFF.

The gene calls are TRBV7-8 and TRBJ2-7; weak D call: TRBD1 (6 bases). Trimming took 8 bases from V and 1 from J, leaving 6 bases between them. The CDR3 consists of 11 residues. Germline assignment: CDR1 SGHVS and CDR2 FQNEAQ. CDR3 nucleotides: TGTGCCAGCGGGACATCCTACGAGCAGTACTTC. Encoded protein: CASGTSYEQYF.

This clone occurred once. This chain uses TRBV5-5 with TRBJ2-1; possibly TRBD2 for D (6 bases). The CDR3 loop spans 16 amino acids. CDR1 is SGHKS and CDR2 is YYEKEE in the germline V gene (reference sequence). V lost 4 bases and J lost 4, with 18 bases in between. CDR3 nucleotide sequence: TGTGCCAGCAGCCCCCAAAGAAGTAGCGGTTACAATGAGCAGTTCTTC. This translates into CASSPQRSSGYNEQFF.

The chain combines TRBV19 with TRBJ1-1; D is undetermined. The CDR3 is 15 residues long. Per germline, CDR1 LNHDA and CDR2 SQIVND (reference sequence). The V end lost 7 bases, the J end lost 8 bases, and 23 bases lay between the germline ends. In DNA, the CDR3 is TGTGCCAGTATTCACCTTACCCTGTTGGGGTCCGAAGCTTTCTTT. The encoded protein is CASIHLTLLGSEAFF.

Here the CDR3 reads CASSATRDQPQHF. The CDR3 nucleotides are TGTGCCAGCAGTGCCACGCGCGATCAGCCCCAGCATTTT. The genes are TRBV6-1 and TRBJ1-5; D gene unclear. There are 13 residues in the CDR3. V gave up 4 bases and J gave up 5 bases, with 9 bases separating them. Germline values: CDR1 MNHNS, CDR2 SASEGT.

This chain uses TRBV10-1 with TRBJ2-3, with 9 bases that match TRBD1. This CDR3 has 16 residues. V lost 3 bases, J lost 4 bases, and 8 bases stayed unmatched. CDR1 is WNHNN, CDR2 SYGVQD, per germline (reference sequence). The DNA for the CDR3 is TGCGCCAGCAGTGACCCAGACAGGGGGGGCGCAGATACGCAGTATTTT. Translated: CASSDPDRGGADTQYF.

The chain joins TRBV5-5 to TRBJ2-7; 9 positions agree with TRBD1. Germline V gene lookup returns CDR1 SGHKS and CDR2 YYEKEE (reference sequence). The junction had 4 bases not matched to a gene; V was cut back by 3 bases and J by 0 bases. The CDR3 has 15 residues. For the CDR3, the DNA is TGTGCCAGCAGCTGGGGGGACAGGGCCTCCTACGAGCAGTACTTC. Residues: CASSWGDRASYEQYF.

V and J are TRBV2 and TRBJ2-1, with a tentative D call TRBD1 (6 bases). CDR1 and CDR2 (germline): SNHLY, FYNNEI. V dropped 6 bases and J dropped 2 bases, with 17 bases sitting between them. This CDR3 is built from 16 residues. The CDR3 bases are TGTGCCAGCAGAGTACAGGGTGCCTCCCCCTACAATGAGCAGTTCTTC. Residues: CASRVQGASPYNEQFF.